This T cell receptor (beta chain) was retrieved from a study of blood T cells in healthy people across ages. Study information: Capture by template switching was about one barcoded beta molecule per two T cells.

PCR was performed a second time for roughly 7 to 12 cycles using a sample-barcoded 5' primer and a J-beta primer mix. Template switching added a 12-random-nucleotide identifier to every cDNA molecule. TCRdb reprocessed the 5' RACE reads via MiXCR and lists one record per CDR3 protein. The table includes 1,100,000 or so distinct CDR3 sequences, 45% detected once. The ends lost 5 bases at V and 8 bases at J; junction bases unmatched: 6. The germline V gene has CDR1 MGHRA and CDR2 YSYEKL. The length of the CDR3 is 15 residues. Caucasian individuals from Russia who were healthy and aged 6 to 90 acted as donors. With each sample, at least 5 micrograms of total RNA were extracted.

The specimen was blood. This receptor was identified in a woman aged 55 to 70 in good health. The chain combines TRBV4-1 with TRBJ2-1, with 13 bases that match TRBD2. In DNA form, the CDR3 reads TGCGCCAGCAGCTGGACTAGCGGGAGAGACGATGAGCAGTTCTTC. As protein: CASSWTSGRDDEQFF.